The clone carrying this T cell receptor beta chain showed up just a few times. Data came from immunoSEQ multiplex PCR; TCRdb stores just in-frame clones and leaves some out. The sample has some 51,000 clones; 80% to 95% are singletons. The sample originates from a study of blood T cell repertoires in COVID-19. The CDR3 consists of 13 residues. Germline V gene sequence: CDR1 MNHEY, CDR2 SVGEGT. V was clipped by 4 bases and J by 8 bases, with 12 bases between them. The clonotype originates from a human donor with active COVID-19. The donor label of this sample is uncertain. The sequencing sample was made of peripheral blood. The chain uses TRBV6-2 or TRBV6-3 and TRBJ1-5, with TRBD1 as a possible D gene (5 bases). The CDR3 DNA sequence: TGTGCCAGCAGTTTCGGACATATCGAGCCCCAGCATTTT. Amino acids: CASSFGHIEPQHF.